This TCR beta chain was identified during a study of tumour-infiltrating T cells in Burkitt lymphoma (dated by TCRdb to the early 2020s). In the study overall: When TCR repertoire data were correlated with clinical outcome, productive clonality turned out to predict both overall and progression-free survival, independent of established prognosticators, age at diagnosis among them.

From the cysteine up to the phenylalanine, the CDR3 has a length of 11 residues. The kept DNA is CDR3 alone, 33 bases in frame from the first base. From a lookup of the germline V gene (reference sequence), CDR1 and CDR2 are DFQATT and SNEGSKA. V is clipped by 6 bases and J by 0 bases, and the sequence between their germline boundaries is 5 bases long. Library creation used the immunoSEQ multiplex PCR assay. The source is immuneACCESS, and TCRdb retained only in-frame sequences with V and J called. Part of the clones is not carried over; for the studies checked, unresolved V genes explain less than half of this, and the remainder is unexplained. Recorded for this sample are around 13,000 clones; 85% of them occurred a single time. The ten largest clonotypes hold 1.4% to 1.5% of the sample. About this clone itself: Which antigen it targets is not known. It has no much larger one-base neighbor in the sample; base qualities were not kept.

This sequence uses TRBV20-1 and TRBJ1-1; no confident D gene assignment can be made. Sequences were obtained from tumor tissue. This sequence originates from a human donor with diffuse large B-cell lymphoma. The nucleotide sequence reads TGCAGTGCGGGGTTGAACACTGAAGCTTTCTTT. This yields the protein CSAGLNTEAFF.